A single sample is the source of the 22 T cell receptor beta chains below, sequenced in a study of T cells in Graves' hyperthyroidism and ophthalmopathy. RNA transcripts served as the template for amplifying TCR beta CDR3 regions. The study used the HTBI primer set for a first-round RT-PCR of the TCR CDR3. Each CDR3 protein is one row after TCRdb ran MiXCR on the multiplex PCR reads. The sample gives under 400,000 distinct CDR3 sequences, approximately 17% of which show up once; around a third is in the top ten. Sequenced: blood. The receptor set was obtained from a young man with Graves' hyperthyroidism.

This clonotype has ten or more counts. In DNA form, the CDR3 reads TGTGCCAGCAGCCAAGAGTTCGGACGCTACGAGCAGTACTTC. This translates into CASSQEFGRYEQYF. The V gene is TRBV3-1, the J gene TRBJ2-7, with unresolved D. The CDR3 loop spans 14 amino acids. CDR1 and CDR2 from the germline V gene are LGHDT and YNNKEL (reference sequence). V lost 0 bases and J lost 3, with 9 bases in between.

The J gene is TRBJ2-7, the V gene TRBV5-5; no firm D call. V was clipped by 1 base and J by 1 base, with 6 bases between them. The germline CDR1 and CDR2 sequences are SGHKS and YYEKEE (reference sequence). This CDR3 spans 13 amino acids. CDR3 nucleotides: TGTGCCAGCAGCTTGCGTATATCCTACGAGCAGTACTTC. It translates to CASSLRISYEQYF.

This clonotype was picked up many times. V gene TRBV24-1 combines with J gene TRBJ1-2; D might be TRBD1 (5 bases). The ends were cut back, 2 bases at V and 7 bases at J, with 7 bases in the middle. From germline, CDR1 is KGHDR and CDR2 SFDVKD. There are 12 residues in the CDR3. The CDR3 region has the DNA TGTGCCACCAGTGATTCGGACACTGGCTACACCTTC. It is translated as CATSDSDTGYTF.

As regards this clonotype: A read error may produce the germline difference seen at one junction end. This sequence joins TRBV5-1 and TRBJ2-3, with D hard to call. Germline-derived CDR1 and CDR2 are SGHRS and YFSETQ. CDR3 length: 13 residues. In DNA, the CDR3 is TGCGCCAGCAGCTTAGGGCACACAGATTCGCAGTATTTT. It encodes CASSLGHTDSQYF.

In regard to this clonotype: Its ends do not fully match the called genes, so a read error is possible. V gene TRBV28 combines with J gene TRBJ2-1, with D perhaps TRBD1 (6 bases). The V gene's germline CDR1 is MDHEN and CDR2 SYDVKM. There are 12 residues in the CDR3. CDR3 DNA sequence: TGTGCCAGCAGCCAGGGGTACAGTGAGCAGTTCTTC. Protein product: CASSQGYSEQFF.

This clonotype was recorded only once. This chain uses TRBV7-3 with TRBJ2-2; 9 bases match TRBD2. The CDR3 extends over 16 amino acids. Germline V gene data show CDR1 as SGHTA and CDR2 as FQGTGA. With 5 bases clipped from V and 7 bases from J, the junction kept 11 bases outside the gene matches. The CDR3 region has the DNA TGTGCCAGCAGCCCAGGGACTAGCATGGTGGTCGGGGAGCTGTTTTTT. Amino acids: CASSPGTSMVVGELFF.

This clonotype came up a few times. The CDR3 loop reads CASSLGVASTDTQYF. CDR3 nucleotide sequence: TGTGCCAGCAGCTTGGGCGTCGCTAGCACAGATACGCAGTATTTT. This chain links TRBV5-8 with TRBJ2-3; the D is unclear. V was shortened by 0 bases and J by 0 bases, with 8 bases between the two germline ends. CDR3 size: 15 residues. Per germline, CDR1 SGHTS and CDR2 YDEGEE.

This clonotype was counted many times. This chain joins TRBV5-1 and TRBJ2-1; TRBD2 might be the D (6 bases). The V end was cut by 2 bases, the J end by 3 bases, with 15 bases between. Looked up from germline, CDR1 is SGHRS and CDR2 is YFSETQ. The CDR3 has 16 amino acids. CDR3 amino acids: CASSFTEQDYYNEQFF. The CDR3 nucleotides are TGCGCCAGCAGCTTTACAGAACAGGACTACTACAATGAGCAGTTCTTC.

The chain carries TRBV6-1 and TRBJ2-7; D tentatively reads TRBD1 or TRBD2 (6 bases each). The CDR3 sequence is 14 residues long. CDR1 is MNHNS and CDR2 is SASEGT in the germline V gene. The V end lost 5 bases, the J end lost 7 bases, and 18 bases lay between the germline ends. DNA for the CDR3: TGTGCCAGCAGTCAGGATAGGGGGGCGAGGGAGCAGTACTTC. Translated, it gives CASSQDRGAREQYF.

There are many counts of this clonotype. This chain joins TRBV2 and TRBJ2-7, with 16 bases aligning to TRBD2. Trimming at V came to 6 bases and at J to 5 bases, leaving 4 bases not matched to a gene. Germline V CDR1 and CDR2: SNHLY, FYNNEI. The CDR3 runs 15 residues. CDR3 protein: CASRGTSGRANEQYF. The CDR3 nucleotides read TGTGCCAGCAGGGGGACTAGCGGGAGGGCTAACGAGCAGTACTTC.

This clonotype was observed at least ten times. This chain joins TRBV12-3 or TRBV12-4 and TRBJ2-1; D is ambiguous. V gave up 3 bases and J gave up 10 bases, with 7 bases separating them. The CDR3 sequence is 11 residues long. The CDR3 region has the DNA TGTGCCAGCAGTTTCTTTAGAGAGCAGTTCTTC. This encodes CASSFFREQFF.

This clonotype was counted only a few times. The genes are TRBV3-1 and TRBJ2-3, with D uncertain. CDR1 is LGHDT, CDR2 YNNKEL, per germline (reference sequence). This CDR3 spans 12 amino acids. V lost 6 bases, J lost 4 bases, and 8 bases lay in between. CDR3 DNA sequence: TGTGCCAGCAGTCATAGTTCAGATACGCAGTATTTT. This encodes CASSHSSDTQYF.

This clonotype was found once. The V call is TRBV15, the J call TRBJ1-5; D call uncertain. This CDR3 is 13 amino acids long. Per germline, CDR1 LNHNV and CDR2 YYDKDF (reference sequence). V was trimmed by 3 bases and J by 11 bases, leaving 14 bases between them. CDR3 DNA: TGTGCCACCAGCAGGGGCATCCTCGGGGCCCAGCATTTT. Translated: CATSRGILGAQHF.

The chain recombines TRBV19 with TRBJ2-7; D unclear. The germline V gene encodes CDR1 LNHDA and CDR2 SQIVND (reference sequence). Trimming removed 5 bases at V and 0 bases at J, with 8 bases between. The CDR3 consists of 13 residues. The CDR3 reads CASSGVPSYEQYF. The CDR3 DNA follows: TGTGCCAGTAGTGGAGTCCCCTCCTACGAGCAGTACTTC.

Many counts were recorded for this clonotype. The chain couples TRBV28 to TRBJ1-2; D might be TRBD1 (6 bases). This CDR3 is built from 14 residues. The germline V gene encodes CDR1 MDHEN and CDR2 SYDVKM. Trimming cost V 7 bases and J 1 base, with 13 bases left between them. The CDR3 DNA reads TGTGCCAGCACTCCCAGGGGAATTAACTATGGCTACACCTTC. Its protein is CASTPRGINYGYTF.

This clonotype was detected once. The chain joins TRBV12-3 or TRBV12-4 to TRBJ1-1; 9 nucleotides match TRBD1. The length of the CDR3 is 15 residues. The V segment lost 7 bases and the J segment 1 base; nucleotides outside the gene matches: 7. CDR3 sequence: CASNLWTGENTEAFF. The DNA for the CDR3 is TGTGCCAGCAACCTTTGGACAGGGGAGAACACTGAAGCTTTCTTT.

The chain links TRBV5-6 to TRBJ2-1; D is unresolved. The CDR3 runs to 13 residues. V was cut by 4 bases and J by 5 bases, with 10 bases left in between. Germline assignment: CDR1 SGHDT and CDR2 YYEEEE. The CDR3 nucleotides read TGTGCCAGCAGCCCTGGACCCCACAATGAGCAGTTCTTC. It specifies CASSPGPHNEQFF.

This clonotype was seen more than once but under ten times. This rearrangement joins TRBV27 to TRBJ2-5; TRBD1 is a possible D gene (5 bases). Germline V gene lookup returns CDR1 MNHEY and CDR2 SMNVEV (reference sequence). The V end was cut by 0 bases, the J end by 2 bases, with 10 bases between. CDR3 length: 15 amino acids. The CDR3 is CASSLSWGRQETQYF. CDR3 nucleotides: TGTGCCAGCAGTTTATCGTGGGGCAGACAAGAGACCCAGTACTTC.

The chain joins TRBV19 to TRBJ2-3; unclear D gene. The germline gives CDR1 LNHDA, CDR2 SQIVND (reference sequence). CDR3 length equals 13 residues. With 5 bases removed from V and 3 bases from J, the gap between germline ends came to 9 bases. DNA of the CDR3: TGTGCCAGTAGTTTGCGGAAGACAGATACGCAGTATTTT. As protein: CASSLRKTDTQYF.

This chain joins TRBV11-3 and TRBJ2-5; the D call may be TRBD1 or TRBD2 (5 bases each). Germline V gives CDR1 SGHNT, CDR2 YENEEA. This CDR3 has 15 residues. V gave up 1 base and J gave up 4 bases, with 13 bases separating them. The CDR3 here is CASSLAGTQGETQYF. CDR3 coding DNA: TGTGCCAGCAGCTTAGCCGGGACCCAAGGAGAGACCCAGTACTTC.

This clonotype was counted many times. This chain connects TRBV12-3 or TRBV12-4 to TRBJ2-5; TRBD1 agrees at 8 bases. The length of the CDR3 is 12 residues. V shed 6 bases and J 13 bases; nucleotides not matched to a gene: 10. CDR3: CASSPDRGRGYF. The CDR3 DNA reads TGTGCCAGCAGCCCTGACAGGGGAAGAGGGTACTTC.

This clonotype was seen repeatedly, ten times or more. The chain carries TRBV5-1 and TRBJ2-7, with TRBD1 matching 8 bases. The CDR3 runs 15 residues. The V gene's germline CDR1 is SGHRS and CDR2 YFSETQ. Trimming at V came to 1 base and at J to 3 bases, leaving 6 bases not matched to a gene. This CDR3 is CASSLRTGKVYEQYF. For the CDR3, the DNA is TGCGCCAGCAGCTTGAGGACAGGGAAAGTCTACGAGCAGTACTTC.